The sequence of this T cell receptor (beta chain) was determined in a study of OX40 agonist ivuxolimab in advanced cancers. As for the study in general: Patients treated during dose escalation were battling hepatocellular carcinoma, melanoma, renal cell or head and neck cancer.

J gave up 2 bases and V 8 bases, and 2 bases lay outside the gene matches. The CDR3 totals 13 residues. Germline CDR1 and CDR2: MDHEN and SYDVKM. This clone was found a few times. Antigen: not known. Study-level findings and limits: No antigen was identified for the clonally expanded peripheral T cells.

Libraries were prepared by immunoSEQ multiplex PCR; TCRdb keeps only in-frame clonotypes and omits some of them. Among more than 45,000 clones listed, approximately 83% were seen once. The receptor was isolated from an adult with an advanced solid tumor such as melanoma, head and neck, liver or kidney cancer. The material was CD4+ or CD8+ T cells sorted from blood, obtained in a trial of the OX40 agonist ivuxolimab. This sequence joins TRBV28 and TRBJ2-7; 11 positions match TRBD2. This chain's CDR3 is CASLTSGTYEQYF. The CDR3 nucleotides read TGTGCCAGCTTGACTAGCGGGACCTACGAGCAGTACTTC. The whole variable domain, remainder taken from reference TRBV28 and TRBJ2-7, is DVKVTQSSRYLVKRTGEKVFLECVQDMDHENMFWYRQDPGLGLRLIYFSYDVKMKEKGDIPEGYSVSREKKERFSLILESASTNQTSMYLCASLTSGTYEQYFGPGTRLTVT.